Shown below are 13 T cell receptor beta chains from a single sample sequenced in a study of human CD8 memory T cell subsets. Making the TCR beta libraries relied on UMI-labeled 5' RACE. TCRdb re-called the 5' RACE reads; every CDR3 protein appears as one record, without DNA. Its clone listing holds approximately 11,000 distinct CDR3 sequences. Source material: CD8+ stem-like memory T cells (TSCM and TCM) sorted from PBMCs. Documented subset: stem-like memory CD8 T cells (TSTEM), CCR7+ PD-1- TIGIT-. The receptors here all came from a human donor in good health.

The chain carries TRBV12-3 or TRBV12-4 and TRBJ2-5; the D gene TCRdb calls, TRBD2, cannot be checked with no DNA. The CDR3 sequence is 15 residues long. The CDR3 loop reads CASSLPHSGEETQYF.

The rearrangement uses TRBV2 and TRBJ2-7. Germline assignment: CDR1 SNHLY and CDR2 FYNNEI. The CDR3 covers 14 residues. The CDR3 reads CASSEGQNSYEQYF.

The chain carries TRBV6-2 or TRBV6-3 and TRBJ1-2. The CDR3 has 11 amino acids. Germline CDR1 is MNHEY and CDR2 is SVGEGT. CDR3: CASDGYSGYTF.

The chain is built from TRBV10-2 and TRBJ2-7; lacking DNA, the TRBD1 call made by TCRdb goes unchecked. The CDR3 has 14 residues. Germline V gene data show CDR1 as WSHSY and CDR2 as SAAADI. CDR3: CATAGTGDPREQYF.

The chain uses TRBV20-1 and TRBJ2-7; lacking DNA, the TRBD1 call made by TCRdb goes unchecked. Germline V gene data show CDR1 as DFQATT and CDR2 as SNEGSKA (reference sequence). The CDR3 is made up of 12 amino acids. CDR3: CSARQGNYEQYF.

V gene TRBV5-5 combines with J gene TRBJ2-5; the TCRdb call, TRBD2, lacks DNA for checking. The length of the CDR3 is 15 residues. Germline-derived CDR1 and CDR2 are SGHKS and YYEKEE (reference sequence). The CDR3 reads CASSFFPLNGETQYF. Using reference TRBV5-5 and TRBJ2-5 for the parts outside the CDR3, the full variable domain is DAGVTQSPTHLIKTRGQQVTLRCSPISGHKSVSWYQQVLGQGPQFIFQYYEKEERGRGNFPDRFSARQFPNYSSELNVNALLLGDSALYLCASSFFPLNGETQYFGPGTRLLVL.

The chain carries TRBV6-6 and TRBJ2-7; no DNA is available, so the TRBD1 call from TCRdb remains unchecked. The germline CDR1 and CDR2 sequences are MNHNY and SVGAGI (reference sequence). The CDR3 runs 17 residues. CDR3 sequence: CASSLLPHRDRGYEQYF.

V is TRBV29-1 and J is TRBJ2-7; the TCRdb call, TRBD2, lacks DNA for checking. Germline V gene lookup returns CDR1 SQVTM and CDR2 ANQGSEA. CDR3 length: 14 amino acids. CDR3 residues: CSVVLAGGSYEQYF.

V gene TRBV7-3 combines with J gene TRBJ1-1. This CDR3 is 13 amino acids long. Germline V CDR1 and CDR2: SGHTA, FQGTGA. The chain's CDR3 is CASSLNSNTEAFF.

The V and J genes are TRBV18 and TRBJ1-2; TCRdb's D gene call, TRBD1, goes unchecked for lack of DNA. This CDR3 spans 14 amino acids. The germline CDR1 and CDR2 sequences are KGHSH and LQKENI. CDR3 residues: CASSPSEGDYGYTF.

The V and J genes are TRBV7-2 and TRBJ2-4; the TRBD1 assignment by TCRdb is unverifiable without DNA. The CDR3 covers 18 residues. Germline V gene sequence: CDR1 SGHTA, CDR2 FQGNSA. The CDR3 region is CASSPTGGDGFAKNIQYF.

This sequence joins TRBV7-9 and TRBJ2-3; the TCRdb D gene call, TRBD1, has no DNA to confirm it. Germline lookup yields CDR1 SEHNR and CDR2 FQNEAQ (reference sequence). This CDR3 spans 15 amino acids. The CDR3 loop is CASSLETSPADTQYF.

The chain joins TRBV27 to TRBJ2-7; TCRdb calls TRBD2, which cannot be checked without DNA. This CDR3 spans 15 amino acids. Germline V gene sequence: CDR1 MNHEY, CDR2 SMNVEV (reference sequence). The CDR3: CASSLGTSGGNEQYF.